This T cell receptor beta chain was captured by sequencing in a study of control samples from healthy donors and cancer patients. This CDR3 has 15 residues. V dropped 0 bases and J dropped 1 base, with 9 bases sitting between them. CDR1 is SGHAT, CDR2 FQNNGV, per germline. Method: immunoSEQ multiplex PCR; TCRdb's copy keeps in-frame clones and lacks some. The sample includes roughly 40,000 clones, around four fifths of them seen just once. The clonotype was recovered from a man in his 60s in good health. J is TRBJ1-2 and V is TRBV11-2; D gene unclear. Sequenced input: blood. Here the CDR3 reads CASSLERNLNYGYTF. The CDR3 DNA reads TGTGCCAGCAGCTTAGAGAGGAACCTTAACTATGGCTACACCTTC.